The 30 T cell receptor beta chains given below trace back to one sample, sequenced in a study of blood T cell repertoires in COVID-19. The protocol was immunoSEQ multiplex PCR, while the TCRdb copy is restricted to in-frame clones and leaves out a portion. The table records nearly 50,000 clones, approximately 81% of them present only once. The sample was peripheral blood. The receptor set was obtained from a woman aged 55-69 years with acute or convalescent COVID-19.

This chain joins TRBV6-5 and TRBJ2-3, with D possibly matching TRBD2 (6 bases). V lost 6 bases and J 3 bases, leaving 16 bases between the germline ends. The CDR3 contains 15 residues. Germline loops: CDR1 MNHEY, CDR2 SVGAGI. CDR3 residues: CASSRGREGTDTQYF. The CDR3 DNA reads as TGTGCCAGCAGCCGAGGGCGGGAAGGAACAGATACGCAGTATTTT.

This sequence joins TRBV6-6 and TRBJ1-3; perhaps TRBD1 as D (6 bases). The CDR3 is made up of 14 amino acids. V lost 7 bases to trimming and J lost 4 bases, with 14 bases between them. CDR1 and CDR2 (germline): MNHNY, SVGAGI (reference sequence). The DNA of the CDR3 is TGTGCCAGCACGATACAGGGCGGAGGAAACACCATATATTTT. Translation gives CASTIQGGGNTIYF.

CDR3 loop: CASSFIAQGNSPLHF. The CDR3 DNA reads TGCGCCAGCAGCTTTATAGCGCAGGGGAATTCACCCCTCCACTTT. This chain joins TRBV5-1 and TRBJ1-6; maybe TRBD1 (6 bases). Between the trimmed V and J ends, which lost 2 bases and 7 bases, there was a span of 13 bases. The CDR3 loop spans 15 amino acids. Germline lookup yields CDR1 SGHRS and CDR2 YFSETQ.

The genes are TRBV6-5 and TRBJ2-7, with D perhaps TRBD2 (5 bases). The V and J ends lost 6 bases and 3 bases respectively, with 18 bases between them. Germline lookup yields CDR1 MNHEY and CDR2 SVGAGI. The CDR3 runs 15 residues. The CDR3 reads CASSPTRTAYYEQYF. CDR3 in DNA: TGTGCCAGCAGCCCCACTAGAACTGCATACTACGAGCAGTACTTC.

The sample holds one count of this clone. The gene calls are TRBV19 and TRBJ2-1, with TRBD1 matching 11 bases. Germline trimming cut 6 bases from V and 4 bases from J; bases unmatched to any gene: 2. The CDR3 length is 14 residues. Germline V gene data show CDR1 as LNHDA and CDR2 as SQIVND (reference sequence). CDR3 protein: CASRDRGRYNEQFF. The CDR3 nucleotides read TGTGCCAGTAGGGACAGGGGGCGATACAATGAGCAGTTCTTC. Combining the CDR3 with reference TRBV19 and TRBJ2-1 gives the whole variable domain DGGITQSPKYLFRKEGQNVTLSCEQNLNHDAMYWYRQDPGQGLRLIYYSQIVNDFQKGDIAEGYSVSREKKESFPLTVTSAQKNPTAFYLCASRDRGRYNEQFFGPGTRLTVL.

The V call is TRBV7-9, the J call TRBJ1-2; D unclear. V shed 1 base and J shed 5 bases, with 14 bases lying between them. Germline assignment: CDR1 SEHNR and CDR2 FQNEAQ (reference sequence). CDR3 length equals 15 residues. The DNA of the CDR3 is TGTGCCAGCAGCTTAGAAGGCCCACGAGGTTATGGCTACACCTTC. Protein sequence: CASSLEGPRGYGYTF.

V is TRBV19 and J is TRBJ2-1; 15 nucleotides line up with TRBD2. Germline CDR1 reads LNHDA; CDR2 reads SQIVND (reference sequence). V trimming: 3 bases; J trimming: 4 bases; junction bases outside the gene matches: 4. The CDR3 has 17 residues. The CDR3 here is CASSIGLAGGQYNEQFF. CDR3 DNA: TGTGCCAGTAGTATCGGACTAGCGGGAGGGCAGTACAATGAGCAGTTCTTC.

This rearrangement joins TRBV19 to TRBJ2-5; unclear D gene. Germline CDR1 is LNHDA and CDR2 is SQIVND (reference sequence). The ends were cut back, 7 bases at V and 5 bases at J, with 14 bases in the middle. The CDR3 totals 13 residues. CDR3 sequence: CASKASGWETQYF. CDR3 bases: TGTGCCAGTAAAGCGAGTGGGTGGGAGACCCAGTACTTC.

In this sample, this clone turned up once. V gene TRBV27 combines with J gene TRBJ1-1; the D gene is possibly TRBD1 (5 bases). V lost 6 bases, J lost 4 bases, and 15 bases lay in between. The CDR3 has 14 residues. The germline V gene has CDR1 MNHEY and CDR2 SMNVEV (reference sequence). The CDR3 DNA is TGTGCCAGCAGCCGGGAGGGGCACGGCACTGAAGCTTTCTTT. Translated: CASSREGHGTEAFF.

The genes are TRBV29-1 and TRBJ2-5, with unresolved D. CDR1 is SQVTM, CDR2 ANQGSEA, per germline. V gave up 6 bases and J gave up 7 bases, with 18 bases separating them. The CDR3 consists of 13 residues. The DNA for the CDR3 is TGCAGCGTCTCCCGGGTCGATTTGGGGACCCAGTACTTC. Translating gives CSVSRVDLGTQYF.

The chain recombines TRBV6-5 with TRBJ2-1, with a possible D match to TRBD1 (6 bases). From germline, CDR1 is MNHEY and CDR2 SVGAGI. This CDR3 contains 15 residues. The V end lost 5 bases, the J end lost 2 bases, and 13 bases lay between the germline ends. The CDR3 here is CASSQAGGAYNEQFF. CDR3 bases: TGTGCCAGCAGTCAGGCTGGGGGCGCCTACAATGAGCAGTTCTTC.

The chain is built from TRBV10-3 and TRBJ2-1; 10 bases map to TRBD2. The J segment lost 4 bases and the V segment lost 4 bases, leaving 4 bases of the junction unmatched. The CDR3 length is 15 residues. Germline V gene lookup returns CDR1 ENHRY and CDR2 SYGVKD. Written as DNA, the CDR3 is TGTGCCATCAGTGCTAGCGGGGGAGCTTACAATGAGCAGTTCTTC. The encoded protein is CAISASGGAYNEQFF.

CDR3 loop: CASSQRGSTANTEAFF. CDR3 nucleotide sequence: TGTGCCAGCAGCCAAAGAGGTTCGACAGCGAACACTGAAGCTTTCTTT. The chain combines TRBV14 with TRBJ1-1, with a tentative D call TRBD1 (5 bases). Deletions cut 2 bases from V and 1 base from J, with 14 bases between. CDR3 length equals 16 residues. Germline V lookup: CDR1 SGHDN, CDR2 FVKESK.

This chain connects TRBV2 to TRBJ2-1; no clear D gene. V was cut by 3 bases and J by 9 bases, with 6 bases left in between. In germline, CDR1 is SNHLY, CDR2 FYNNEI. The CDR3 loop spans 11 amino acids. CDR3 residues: CASSEISEQFF. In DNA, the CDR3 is TGTGCCAGCAGTGAGATCAGTGAGCAGTTCTTC.

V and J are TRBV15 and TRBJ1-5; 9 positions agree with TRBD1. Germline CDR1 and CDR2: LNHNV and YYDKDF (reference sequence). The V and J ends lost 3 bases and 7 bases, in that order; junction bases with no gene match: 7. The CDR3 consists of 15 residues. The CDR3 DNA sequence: TGTGCCACCAGCAGTCTCACAGGGGGCACACAGCCCCAGCATTTT. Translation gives CATSSLTGGTQPQHF.

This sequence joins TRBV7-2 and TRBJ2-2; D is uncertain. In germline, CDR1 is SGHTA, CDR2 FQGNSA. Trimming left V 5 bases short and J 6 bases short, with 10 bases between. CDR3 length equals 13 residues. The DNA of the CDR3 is TGTGCCAGCAGCCCCCCGCGCGCCGGGGAGCTGTTTTTT. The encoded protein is CASSPPRAGELFF.

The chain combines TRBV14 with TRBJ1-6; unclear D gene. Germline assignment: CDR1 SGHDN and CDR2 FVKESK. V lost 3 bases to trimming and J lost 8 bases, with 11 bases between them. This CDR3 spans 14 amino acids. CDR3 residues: CASSQGRDDSPLHF. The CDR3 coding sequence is TGTGCCAGCAGCCAGGGGAGGGATGATTCACCCCTCCACTTT.

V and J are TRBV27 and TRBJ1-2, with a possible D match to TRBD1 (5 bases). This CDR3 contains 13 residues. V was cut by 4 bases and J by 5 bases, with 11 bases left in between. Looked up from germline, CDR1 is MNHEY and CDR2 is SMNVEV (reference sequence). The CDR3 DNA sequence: TGTGCCAGCAGTTCCTGGGAGGGGTATGGCTACACCTTC. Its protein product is CASSSWEGYGYTF.

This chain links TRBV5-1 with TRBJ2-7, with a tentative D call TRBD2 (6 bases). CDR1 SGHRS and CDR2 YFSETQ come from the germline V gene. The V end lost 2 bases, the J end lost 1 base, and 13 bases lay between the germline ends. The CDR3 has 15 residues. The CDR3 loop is CASSFFRETSYEQYF. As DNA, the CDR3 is TGCGCCAGCAGCTTTTTTCGGGAGACATCCTACGAGCAGTACTTC.

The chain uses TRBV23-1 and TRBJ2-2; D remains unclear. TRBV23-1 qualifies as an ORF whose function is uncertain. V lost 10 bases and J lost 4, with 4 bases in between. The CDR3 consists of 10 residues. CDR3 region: CATFTGELFF. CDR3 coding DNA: TGCGCCACCTTCACCGGGGAGCTGTTTTTT.

The CDR3 protein is CASSSKTGRGETQYF. The CDR3 bases are TGTGCCAGCAGCTCCAAAACGGGCAGGGGGGAGACCCAGTACTTC. This chain joins TRBV13 and TRBJ2-5; 7 nucleotides align to TRBD1. There are 15 residues in the CDR3. CDR1 is PRHDT, CDR2 FYEKMQ, per germline (reference sequence). Losses at the gene ends were 4 bases for V and 5 bases for J; bases not matched to a gene: 10.

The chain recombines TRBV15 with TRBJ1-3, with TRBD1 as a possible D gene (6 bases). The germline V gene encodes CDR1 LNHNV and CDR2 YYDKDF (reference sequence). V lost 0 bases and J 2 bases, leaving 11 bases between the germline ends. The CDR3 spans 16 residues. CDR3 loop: CATSREIQGTGNTIYF. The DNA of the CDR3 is TGTGCCACCAGCAGAGAAATACAGGGAACTGGAAACACCATATATTTT.

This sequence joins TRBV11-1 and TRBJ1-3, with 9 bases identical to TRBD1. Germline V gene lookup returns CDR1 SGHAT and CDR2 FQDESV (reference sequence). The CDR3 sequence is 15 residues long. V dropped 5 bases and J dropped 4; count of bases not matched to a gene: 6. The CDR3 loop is CASSTTGGTGNTIYF. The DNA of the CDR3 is TGTGCCAGCAGCACGACAGGGGGGACCGGAAACACCATATATTTT.

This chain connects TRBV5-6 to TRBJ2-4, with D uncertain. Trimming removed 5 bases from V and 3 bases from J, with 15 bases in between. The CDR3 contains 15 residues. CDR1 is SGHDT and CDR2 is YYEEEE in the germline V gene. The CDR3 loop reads CASSLRFADKNIQYF. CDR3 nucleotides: TGTGCCAGCAGTCTACGGTTTGCGGACAAAAACATTCAGTACTTC.

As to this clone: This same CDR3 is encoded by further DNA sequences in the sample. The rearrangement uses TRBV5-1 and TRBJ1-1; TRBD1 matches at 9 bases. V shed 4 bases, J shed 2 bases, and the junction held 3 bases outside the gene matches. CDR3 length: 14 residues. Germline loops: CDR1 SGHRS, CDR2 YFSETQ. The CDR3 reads CASSRGQGNTEAFF. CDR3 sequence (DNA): TGCGCCAGCAGCCGGGGACAGGGTAACACTGAAGCTTTCTTT. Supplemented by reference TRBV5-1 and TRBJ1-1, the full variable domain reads KAGVTQTPRYLIKTRGQQVTLSCSPISGHRSVSWYQQTPGQGLQFLFEYFSETQRNKGNFPGRFSGRQFSNSRSEMNVSTLELGDSALYLCASSRGQGNTEAFFGQGTRLTVV.

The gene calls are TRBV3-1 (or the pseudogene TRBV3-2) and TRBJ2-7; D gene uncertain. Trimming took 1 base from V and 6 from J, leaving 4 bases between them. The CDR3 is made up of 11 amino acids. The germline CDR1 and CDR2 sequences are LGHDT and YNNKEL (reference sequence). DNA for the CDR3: TGTGCCAGCAGCCAAGCGCGCGAGCAGTACTTC. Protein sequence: CASSQAREQYF.

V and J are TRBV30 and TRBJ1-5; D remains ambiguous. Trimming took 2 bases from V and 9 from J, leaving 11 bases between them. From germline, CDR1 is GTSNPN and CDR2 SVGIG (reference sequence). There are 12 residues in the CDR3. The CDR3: CAWSYGEGPQHF. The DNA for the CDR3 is TGTGCCTGGAGTTACGGGGAAGGGCCCCAGCATTTT.

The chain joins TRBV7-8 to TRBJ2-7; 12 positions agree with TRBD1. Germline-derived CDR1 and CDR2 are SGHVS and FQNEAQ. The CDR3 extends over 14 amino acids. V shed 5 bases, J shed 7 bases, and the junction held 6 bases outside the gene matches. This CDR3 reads CASSLGTGGSEQYF. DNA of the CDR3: TGTGCCAGCAGCCTGGGGACAGGGGGCTCAGAGCAGTACTTC.

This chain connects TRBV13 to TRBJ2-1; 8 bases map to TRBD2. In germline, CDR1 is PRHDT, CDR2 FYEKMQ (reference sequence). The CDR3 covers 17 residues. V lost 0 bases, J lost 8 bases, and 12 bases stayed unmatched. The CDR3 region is CASSLGLTTGGWDEQFF. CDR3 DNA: TGTGCCAGCAGCTTAGGCTTGACAACGGGAGGGTGGGATGAGCAGTTCTTC.

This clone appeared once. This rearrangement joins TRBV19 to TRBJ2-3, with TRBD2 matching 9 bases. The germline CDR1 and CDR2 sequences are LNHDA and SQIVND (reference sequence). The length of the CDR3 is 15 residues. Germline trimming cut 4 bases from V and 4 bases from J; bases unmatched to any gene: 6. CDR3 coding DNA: TGTGCCAGTAGTAATTTGCGGGGGGGCTCAGATACGCAGTATTTT. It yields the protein CASSNLRGGSDTQYF.